This TCR beta chain is drawn from a study of radiotherapy plus CTLA-4 blockade in lung cancer (dated by TCRdb to between 2017 and 2018). For context, the study as a whole: Objective responses occurred in roughly 20% of enrolled patients, and approximately 34% achieved disease control. Overall results and qualifications from the work: TCR clones derived from tumors expanded in peripheral blood after treatment with radiotherapy and ipilimumab. The strongest predictors of response, as reported, were early dynamic changes in blood T cell clones along with a rise in serum interferon-beta after radiation.

The study evaluated CTLA-4 blockade (ipilimumab) given together with focal radiation therapy in patients who had chemo-refractory metastatic non-small-cell lung cancer. Library preparation used the immunoSEQ multiplex PCR assay. TCRdb re-hosts the immuneACCESS table, in-frame sequences only. Its copies lack some clones; in the studies checked, an unresolved V gene accounts for under half of them, and the cause for the rest is not known. Counted in this sample were over 80,000 clones; approximately 86% of them appeared once. The ten largest clones add up to over 15% of the sample. In the case of this clone: The clone's antigen remains unknown. Base qualities were left out, and no much larger clone turns up one base away.

Trimming removed 0 bases from V and 6 bases from J, leaving 10 bases between the germline ends. The CDR3 runs 13 amino acids, cysteine and phenylalanine included. The retained sequence is limited to the CDR3, 39 bases, with the frame set at the first base. CDR1 SGDLS and CDR2 YYNGEE are derived from the germline V gene. The chain is assembled from TRBV9 and TRBJ2-7; the D gene is perhaps TRBD1 or TRBD2, as each covers 5 bases. This clonotype was obtained from a human donor with non-small cell lung cancer that progressed on radiotherapy plus ipilimumab. Here the sequenced sample was peripheral blood, taken from a patient treated with radiotherapy plus ipilimumab. For the CDR3, the sequence is CASSVGPGSEQYF. The sequenced DNA: TGTGCCAGCAGCGTAGGTCCAGGGAGCGAGCAGTACTTC.